One sample yielded the 14 T cell receptor beta chains listed below, sequenced in a study of T cell repertoires in cytomegalovirus infection. Using its own MiXCR run on the reads, TCRdb lists one record per CDR3 protein. The profile covers approximately 290,000 distinct CDR3 sequences, with over 20% appearing a single time and over 11% taken by the ten largest. The sequencing input was PBMCs. The receptor set was obtained from a human donor in good health (CMV status not recorded). Some clones in this sample may be carry-over from other donors' samples.

This clonotype was observed a handful of times. The chain has TRBV7-2 and TRBJ1-1, with D perhaps TRBD1 (5 bases). From germline, CDR1 is SGHTA and CDR2 FQGNSA. Trimming left V 6 bases short and J 0 bases short, with 11 bases between. This CDR3 has 14 amino acids. The CDR3 protein is CASRPGTLNTEAFF. The CDR3 nucleotides read TGTGCCAGCAGGCCCGGGACCCTGAACACTGAAGCTTTCTTT.

This clonotype occurred many times. The rearrangement uses TRBV7-2 and TRBJ1-3; no clear D. V was pared by 3 bases and J by 1 base, with 7 bases between. This CDR3 contains 14 residues. The germline V gene has CDR1 SGHTA and CDR2 FQGNSA. The CDR3 reads CASSFGASGNTIYF. The CDR3 region has the DNA TGTGCCAGCAGCTTTGGTGCGTCTGGAAACACCATATATTTT.

The table lists this clonotype with a few counts. The chain combines TRBV28 with TRBJ2-7; weak D call: TRBD1 (6 bases). V was clipped by 3 bases and J by 4 bases, with 13 bases between them. CDR1 is MDHEN, CDR2 SYDVKM, per germline. The CDR3 sequence is 14 residues long. The CDR3 coding sequence is TGTGCCAGCAGTTTCCCGGGACACGGATACGAGCAGTACTTC. Translation gives CASSFPGHGYEQYF.

This clonotype was seen more than once but under ten times. The gene calls are TRBV5-1 and TRBJ2-3, with D possibly TRBD1 on 6 matching bases. The CDR3 is made up of 15 amino acids. CDR1 is SGHRS, CDR2 YFSETQ, per germline. Trimming took off 2 bases at V and 2 bases at J, with 12 bases between the two ends. The CDR3 sequence: CASSFPRGITDTQYF. CDR3 in DNA: TGCGCCAGCAGCTTTCCCAGGGGCATCACAGATACGCAGTATTTT.

Only a few counts were recorded for this clonotype. The chain combines TRBV7-9 with TRBJ1-1; a weak D match, TRBD1 (5 bases). Looked up from germline, CDR1 is SEHNR and CDR2 is FQNEAQ (reference sequence). The V and J ends lost 5 bases and 4 bases respectively, with 8 bases between them. CDR3 length: 12 residues. In DNA form, the CDR3 reads TGTGCCAGCAGCAACCAGGGCACTGAAGCTTTCTTT. It encodes CASSNQGTEAFF. The full variable domain, with the rest looked up from reference TRBV7-9 and TRBJ1-1, is DTGVSQNPRHKITKRGQNVTFRCDPISEHNRLYWYRQTLGQGPEFLTYFQNEAQLEKSRLLSDRFSAERPKGSFSTLEIQRTEQGDSAMYLCASSNQGTEAFFGQGTRLTVV.

This chain uses TRBV14 with TRBJ2-6; the D gene is possibly TRBD2 (6 bases). Germline V lookup: CDR1 SGHDN, CDR2 FVKESK. The CDR3 loop spans 17 amino acids. Trimming shortened V by 0 bases and J by 2 bases, and 11 bases separated the two germline ends. CDR3 in amino acids: CASSQEVWGAGANVLTF. DNA of the CDR3: TGTGCCAGCAGCCAAGAAGTCTGGGGGGCTGGGGCCAACGTCCTGACTTTC.

This clonotype was seen only a few times. As DNA, the CDR3 is TGTGCCAGCAGACTCGGCCCGACTGAAGCTTTCTTT. Translated: CASRLGPTEAFF. V is TRBV6-1 and J is TRBJ1-1, with D hard to call. The germline gives CDR1 MNHNS, CDR2 SASEGT. Trimming pared 6 bases from V and 5 bases from J, leaving 10 bases between. CDR3 length equals 12 residues.

This clonotype was recorded a few times. J is TRBJ1-1 and V is TRBV19; a possible D gene is TRBD1 (5 bases). The CDR3 consists of 12 residues. The V gene lost 7 bases and the J gene lost 8 bases, with 14 bases spanning the gap. Germline-derived CDR1 and CDR2 are LNHDA and SQIVND (reference sequence). The CDR3 DNA follows: TGTGCCAGTACCAAGCAGGGAGAAGAAGCTTTCTTT. Its translation is CASTKQGEEAFF.

This chain connects TRBV28 to TRBJ1-4, with TRBD1 identical over 7 bases. The CDR3 spans 15 residues. Unmatched junction bases numbered 1, after V lost 3 bases and J lost 0 bases. CDR1 and CDR2 (germline): MDHEN, SYDVKM. The CDR3 region is CASSLTGTTNEKLFF. In DNA, the CDR3 is TGTGCCAGCAGTTTGACAGGGACAACTAATGAAAAACTGTTTTTT.

V usage is TRBV20-1 and J usage is TRBJ2-5; 8 positions match TRBD2. The ends lost 2 bases at V and 1 base at J; junction bases unmatched: 15. The germline V gene encodes CDR1 DFQATT and CDR2 SNEGSKA (reference sequence). This CDR3 is 18 amino acids long. CDR3 region: CSARISAPGRGLQETQYF. The CDR3 DNA reads as TGCAGTGCTAGAATATCGGCCCCCGGGAGGGGCCTCCAAGAGACCCAGTACTTC.

This clonotype was found many times. The chain combines TRBV7-2 with TRBJ2-1; D may be TRBD2 (6 bases). CDR3 length equals 16 residues. Trimming stripped 7 bases from V and 0 bases from J, with 16 bases between. CDR1 is SGHTA, CDR2 FQGNSA, per germline. Here the CDR3 reads CASTPLAGFSYNEQFF. The CDR3 bases are TGTGCCAGCACCCCTCTGGCGGGATTCTCCTACAATGAGCAGTTCTTC.

Comments on this clonotype: Mismatch with germline at one junction end may stem from a read error. The chain combines TRBV4-1 with TRBJ2-7, with a possible D match to TRBD2 (5 bases). Germline V gene sequence: CDR1 MGHRA, CDR2 YSYEKL. This CDR3 region has 15 residues. CDR3 sequence: CASSQEERSSYEQYF. For the CDR3, the DNA is TGTGCCAGCAGCCAAGAAGAGCGGAGCTCCTACGAGCAGTACTTC.

The J gene is TRBJ1-4, the V gene TRBV7-4; unclear D gene. There are 15 residues in the CDR3. V was shortened by 3 bases and J by 0 bases, with 8 bases between the two germline ends. CDR1 and CDR2 from the germline V gene are SGHVT and SQSDAQ. The CDR3 region is CASSFYGATNEKLFF. The CDR3 nucleotides read TGTGCCAGCAGCTTTTATGGAGCAACTAATGAAAAACTGTTTTTT.

CDR3 nucleotides: TGTGCCAGCAGTTTAACAGGGATGGGCTATAATTCACCCCTCCACTTT. It encodes CASSLTGMGYNSPLHF. The chain recombines TRBV28 with TRBJ1-6; D is possibly TRBD1 (6 bases). This CDR3 has 16 amino acids. V was trimmed by 2 bases and J by 3 bases, leaving 11 bases between them. Germline V gives CDR1 MDHEN, CDR2 SYDVKM.